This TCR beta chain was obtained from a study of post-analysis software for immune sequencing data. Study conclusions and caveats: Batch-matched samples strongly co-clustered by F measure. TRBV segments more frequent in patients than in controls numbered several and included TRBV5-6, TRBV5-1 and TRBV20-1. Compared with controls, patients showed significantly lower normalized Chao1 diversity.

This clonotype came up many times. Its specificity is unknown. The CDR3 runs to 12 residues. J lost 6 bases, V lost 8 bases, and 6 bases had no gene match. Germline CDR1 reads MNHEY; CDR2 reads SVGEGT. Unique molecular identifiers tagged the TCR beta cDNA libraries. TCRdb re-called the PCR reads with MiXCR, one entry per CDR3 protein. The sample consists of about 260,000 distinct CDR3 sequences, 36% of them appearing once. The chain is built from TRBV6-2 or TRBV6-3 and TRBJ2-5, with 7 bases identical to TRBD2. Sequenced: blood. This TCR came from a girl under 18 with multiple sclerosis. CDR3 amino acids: CASGGGLQTQYF. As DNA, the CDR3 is TGTGCCAGCGGGGGGGGGTTGCAGACCCAGTACTTC.